The clone carrying this TCR beta chain was counted many times. The data belong to a study of CD8+CD57+ T cells in acquired aplastic anemia. V was clipped by 2 bases and J by 4 bases, with 11 bases between them. The germline V gene has CDR1 SGHAT and CDR2 FQNNGV. The CDR3 loop spans 14 amino acids. CDR3 and TCR beta VDJ profiling relied on a genomic DNA template. One entry per CDR3 protein results from TCRdb running MiXCR on the reads. The profile covers 150,000 or so distinct CDR3 sequences, with less than 60% appearing a single time and 3.2% taken by the ten largest. In patients chosen for sequencing, flow cytometry had shown CD8+CD57+ cell expansion.

The sequenced material came from sorted CD4+, CD8+, or CD8+CD57+ T cells (not recorded which) from PBMCs. The sequence derives from a human donor with aplastic anemia. The chain carries TRBV11-2 and TRBJ2-5; no reliable D call. The CDR3 loop is CASSLLLGPETQYF. CDR3 bases: TGTGCCAGCAGCTTACTTCTAGGGCCAGAGACCCAGTACTTC.